This T cell receptor (beta chain) was observed in a study of blood T cells in healthy people across ages. A J-beta primer mix and a sample-barcoded 5' primer were used in a second PCR of about 6 to 12 cycles. TCRdb re-called the 5' RACE reads with MiXCR, one entry per CDR3 protein. The sample holds 1.5 million to 2 million distinct CDR3 sequences; roughly two fifths are singletons and the top ten take 23%. Points from the study as a whole: Roughly linear age-related decline in beta diversity appeared, significant by age approximately 43.

Isolation yielded PBMCs, at least 6.5 million per sample, in every case. The CDR3 loop spans 15 amino acids. Per the germline V gene, CDR1 is MDHEN and CDR2 is SYDVKM. V was shortened by 5 bases and J by 0 bases, with 11 bases between the two germline ends. Worth noting for this clonotype: Its matching antigen is unknown.

What was sequenced was blood. The chain links TRBV28 to TRBJ1-5; D is ambiguous. The TCR comes from a human donor in good health. CDR3 bases: TGTGCCAGCAGTAACCCGGAGGATAGCAATCAGCCCCAGCATTTT. This sequence encodes CASSNPEDSNQPQHF.